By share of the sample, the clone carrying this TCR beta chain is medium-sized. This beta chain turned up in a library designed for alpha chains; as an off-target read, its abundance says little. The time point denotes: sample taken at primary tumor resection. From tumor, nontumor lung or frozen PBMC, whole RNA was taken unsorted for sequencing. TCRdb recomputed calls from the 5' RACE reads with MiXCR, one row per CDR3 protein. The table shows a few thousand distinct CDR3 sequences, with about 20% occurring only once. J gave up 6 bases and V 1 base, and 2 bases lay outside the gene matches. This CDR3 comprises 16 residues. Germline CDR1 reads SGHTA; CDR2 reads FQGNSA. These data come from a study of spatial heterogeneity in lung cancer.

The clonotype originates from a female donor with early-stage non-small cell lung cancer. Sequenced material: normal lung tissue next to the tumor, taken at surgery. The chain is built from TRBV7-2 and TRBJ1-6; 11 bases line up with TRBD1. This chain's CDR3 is CASSLGTGGSNSPLHF. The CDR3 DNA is TGTGCCAGCAGCTTAGGGACAGGGGGCTCTAATTCACCCCTCCACTTT.